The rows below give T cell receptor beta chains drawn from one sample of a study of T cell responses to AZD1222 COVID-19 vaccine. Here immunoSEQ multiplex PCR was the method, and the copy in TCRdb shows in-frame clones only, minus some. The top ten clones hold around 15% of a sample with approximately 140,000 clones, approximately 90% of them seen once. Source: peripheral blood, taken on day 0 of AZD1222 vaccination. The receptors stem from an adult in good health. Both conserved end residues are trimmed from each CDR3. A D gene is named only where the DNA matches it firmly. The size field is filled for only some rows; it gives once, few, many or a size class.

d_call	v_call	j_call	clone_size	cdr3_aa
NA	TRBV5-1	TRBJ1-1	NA	ASSPFGSEAF
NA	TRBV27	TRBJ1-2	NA	ASRGQRGSNYGYT
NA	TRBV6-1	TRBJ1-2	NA	ASSEGYQGGGYGYT
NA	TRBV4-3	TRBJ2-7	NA	ASSQEGGHTYEQY
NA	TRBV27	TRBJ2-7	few	ASFDRYTYEQY
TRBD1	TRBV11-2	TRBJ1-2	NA	ASPGTEGLNNYGYT
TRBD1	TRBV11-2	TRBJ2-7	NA	ASSSQGAQEQY
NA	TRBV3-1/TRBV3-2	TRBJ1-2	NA	ASSQASGGLSGYT
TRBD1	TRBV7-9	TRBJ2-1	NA	ASTPGGPYNEQF
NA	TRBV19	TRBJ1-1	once	ASSTRATEAF
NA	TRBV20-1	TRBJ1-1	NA	SASLREMNTEAF
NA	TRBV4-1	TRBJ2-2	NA	ASSQSGVDTGELF
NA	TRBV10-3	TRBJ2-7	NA	AISDRGARDEQY
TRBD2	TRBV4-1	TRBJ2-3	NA	ASSQVAIAGGLSFRDTQY
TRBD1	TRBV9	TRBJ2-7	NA	ASSVWSGGLYDEQY
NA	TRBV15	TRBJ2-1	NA	ATSRGATESYNEQF
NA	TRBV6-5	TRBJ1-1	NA	ASSYSFRYPNTEAF
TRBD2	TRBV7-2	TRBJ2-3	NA	ASSLPSRAGAGTDTQY
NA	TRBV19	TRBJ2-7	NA	AASTGQGAKSYEQY
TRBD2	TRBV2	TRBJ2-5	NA	ASRLTSGGGETQY
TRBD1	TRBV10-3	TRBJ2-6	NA	AIKPTGTAGANVLT
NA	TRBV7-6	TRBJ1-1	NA	ASSLSQRTEAF
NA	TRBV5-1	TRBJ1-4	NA	ASSLVGRDEKLF
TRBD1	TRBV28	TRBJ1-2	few	ASIPGDSPIYGYT
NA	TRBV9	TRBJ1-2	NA	ASSPGTAGYT
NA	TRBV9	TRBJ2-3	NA	ASSVAASAYSTDTQY
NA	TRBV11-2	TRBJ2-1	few	ASSLRSTGAYNEQF
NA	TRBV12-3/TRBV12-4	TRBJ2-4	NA	ASRDLAKNIQY
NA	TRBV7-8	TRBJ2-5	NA	ASSLNRGAVRETQY
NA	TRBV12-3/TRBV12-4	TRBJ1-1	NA	ASGPGAEAF
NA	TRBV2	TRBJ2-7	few	ASSKGFHEQY
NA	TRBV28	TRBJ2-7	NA	ASSLTGGRSYEQY
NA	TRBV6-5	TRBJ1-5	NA	ASSRQAIGEPQH
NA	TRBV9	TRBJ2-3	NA	ASSVGQRASTDTQY
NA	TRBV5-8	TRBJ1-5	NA	ASSVYRFLGNQPQH
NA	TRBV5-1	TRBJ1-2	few	ASRQQGSPDYGYT
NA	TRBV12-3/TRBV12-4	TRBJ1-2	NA	ASRKGGSYGYT
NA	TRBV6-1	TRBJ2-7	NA	ASSEGGADPYEQY
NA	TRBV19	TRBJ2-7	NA	ASSRGNVGEQY
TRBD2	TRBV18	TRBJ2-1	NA	ASSPSSGGVNEQF
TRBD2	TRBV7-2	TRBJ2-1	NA	ASSLPLAGGNYNEQF
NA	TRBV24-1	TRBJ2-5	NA	ATSDFRRGTLQETQY
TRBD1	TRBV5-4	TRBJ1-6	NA	ASSSSSGTGRVPLH
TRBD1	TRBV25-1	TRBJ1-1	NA	ASSESWTGGVKTF
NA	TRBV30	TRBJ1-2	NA	AWSAGGSYT
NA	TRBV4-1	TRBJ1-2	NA	ASSQDLHPSYGYT
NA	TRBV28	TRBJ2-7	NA	ASLKGGSSYEQY
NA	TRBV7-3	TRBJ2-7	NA	ASSPGEVGEQY
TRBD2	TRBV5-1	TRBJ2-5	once	ASSASGGEETQY
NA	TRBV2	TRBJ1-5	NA	ASSLDGNQPQH
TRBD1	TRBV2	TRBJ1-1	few	ASSEAGQLTAF
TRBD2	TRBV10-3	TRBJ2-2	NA	AISAVGAGGQIGELF